The present T cell receptor beta chain was sequenced within a study of control samples from healthy donors and cancer patients. The assay was immunoSEQ multiplex PCR, and TCRdb's table has in-frame clones only and misses some. The sample consists of tens of thousands of clones, 91% of them appearing once. This clone was seen a handful of times. This CDR3 spans 13 amino acids. Germline loops: CDR1 MNHEY, CDR2 SVGAGI. V lost 4 bases, J lost 1 base, and 5 bases lay in between. The specimen was blood. The receptor was derived from a man over 45 in good health. V and J are TRBV6-5 and TRBJ1-5; D is unclear. The DNA for the CDR3 is TGTGCCAGCAGTTTCGGGAGCAATCAGCCCCAGCATTTT. This encodes CASSFGSNQPQHF.